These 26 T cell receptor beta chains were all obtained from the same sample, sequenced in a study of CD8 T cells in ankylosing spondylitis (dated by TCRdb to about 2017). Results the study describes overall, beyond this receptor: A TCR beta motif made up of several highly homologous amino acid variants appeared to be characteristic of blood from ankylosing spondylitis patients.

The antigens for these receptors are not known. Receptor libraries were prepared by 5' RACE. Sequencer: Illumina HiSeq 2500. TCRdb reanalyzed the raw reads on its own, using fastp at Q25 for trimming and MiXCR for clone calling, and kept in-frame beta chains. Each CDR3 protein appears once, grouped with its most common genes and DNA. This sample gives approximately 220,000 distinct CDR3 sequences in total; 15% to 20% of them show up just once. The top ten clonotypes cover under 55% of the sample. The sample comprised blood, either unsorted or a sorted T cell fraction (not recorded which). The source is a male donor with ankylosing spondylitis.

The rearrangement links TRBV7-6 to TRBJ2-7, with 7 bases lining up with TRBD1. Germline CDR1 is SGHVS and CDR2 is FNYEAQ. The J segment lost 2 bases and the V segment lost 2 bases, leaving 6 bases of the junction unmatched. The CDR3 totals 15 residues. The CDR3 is CASSLNRDRAYEQYF. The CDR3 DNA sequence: TGTGCCAGCAGCTTAAACCGGGACAGAGCCTACGAGCAGTACTTC.

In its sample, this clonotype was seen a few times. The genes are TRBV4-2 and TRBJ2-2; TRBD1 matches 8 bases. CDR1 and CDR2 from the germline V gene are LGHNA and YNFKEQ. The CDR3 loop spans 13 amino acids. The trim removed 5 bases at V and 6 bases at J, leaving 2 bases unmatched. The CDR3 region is CASSEDRAGELFF. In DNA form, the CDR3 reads TGTGCCAGCAGCGAGGACAGGGCCGGGGAGCTGTTTTTT.

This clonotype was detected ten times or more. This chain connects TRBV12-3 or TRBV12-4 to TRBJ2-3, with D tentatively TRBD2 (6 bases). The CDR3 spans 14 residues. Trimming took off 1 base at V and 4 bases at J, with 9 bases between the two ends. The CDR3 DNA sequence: TGTGCCAGCAGTTTAGTGGGGGGTTCAGATACGCAGTATTTT. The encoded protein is CASSLVGGSDTQYF.

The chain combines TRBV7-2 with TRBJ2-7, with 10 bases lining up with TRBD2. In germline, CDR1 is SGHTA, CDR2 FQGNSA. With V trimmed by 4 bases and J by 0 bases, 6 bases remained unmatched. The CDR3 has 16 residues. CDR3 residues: CASSSWTSGSSYEQYF. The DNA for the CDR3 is TGTGCCAGCAGCTCCTGGACTAGCGGTAGCTCCTACGAGCAGTACTTC.

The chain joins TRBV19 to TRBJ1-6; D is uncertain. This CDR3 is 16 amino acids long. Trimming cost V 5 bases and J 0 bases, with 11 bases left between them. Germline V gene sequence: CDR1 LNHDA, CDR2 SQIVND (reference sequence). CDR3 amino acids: CASSLTSSSYNSPLHF. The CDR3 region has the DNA TGTGCCAGTAGTTTGACATCGAGCTCCTATAATTCACCCCTCCACTTT.

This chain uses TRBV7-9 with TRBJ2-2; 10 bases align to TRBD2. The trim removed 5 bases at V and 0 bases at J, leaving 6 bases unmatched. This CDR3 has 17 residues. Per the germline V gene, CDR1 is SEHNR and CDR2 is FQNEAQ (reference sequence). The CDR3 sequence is CASSPQTSGSNTGELFF. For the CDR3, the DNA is TGTGCCAGCAGCCCCCAGACTAGCGGGTCGAACACCGGGGAGCTGTTTTTT. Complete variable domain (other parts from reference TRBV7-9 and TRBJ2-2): DTGVSQNPRHKITKRGQNVTFRCDPISEHNRLYWYRQTLGQGPEFLTYFQNEAQLEKSRLLSDRFSAERPKGSFSTLEIQRTEQGDSAMYLCASSPQTSGSNTGELFFGEGSRLTVL.

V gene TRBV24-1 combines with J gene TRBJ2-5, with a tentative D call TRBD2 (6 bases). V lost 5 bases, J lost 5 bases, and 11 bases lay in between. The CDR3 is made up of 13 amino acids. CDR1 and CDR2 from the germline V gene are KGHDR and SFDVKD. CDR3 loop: CATSVAVGETQYF. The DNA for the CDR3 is TGTGCCACCAGTGTAGCGGTTGGGGAGACCCAGTACTTC.

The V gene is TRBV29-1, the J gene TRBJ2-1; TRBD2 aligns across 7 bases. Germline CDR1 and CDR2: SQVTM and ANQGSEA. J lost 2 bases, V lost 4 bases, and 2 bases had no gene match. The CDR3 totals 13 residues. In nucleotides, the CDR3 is TGCAGCGTTGTTGCGGGAGCCTACAATGAGCAGTTCTTC. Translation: CSVVAGAYNEQFF.

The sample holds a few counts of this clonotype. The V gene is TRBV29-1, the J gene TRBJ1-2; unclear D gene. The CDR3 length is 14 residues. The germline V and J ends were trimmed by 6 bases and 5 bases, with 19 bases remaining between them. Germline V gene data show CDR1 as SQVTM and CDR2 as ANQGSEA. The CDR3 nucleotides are TGCAGCGTACGGACGCTTGCCACCTCATATGGCTACACCTTC. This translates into CSVRTLATSYGYTF.

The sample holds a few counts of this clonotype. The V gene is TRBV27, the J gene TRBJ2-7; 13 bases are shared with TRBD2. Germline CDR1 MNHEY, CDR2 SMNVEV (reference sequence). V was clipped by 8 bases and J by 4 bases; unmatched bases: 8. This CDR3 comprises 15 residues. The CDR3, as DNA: TGTGCCAGCGCTCCCGGGACTAGCGGGACGTACGAGCAGTACTTC. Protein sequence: CASAPGTSGTYEQYF.

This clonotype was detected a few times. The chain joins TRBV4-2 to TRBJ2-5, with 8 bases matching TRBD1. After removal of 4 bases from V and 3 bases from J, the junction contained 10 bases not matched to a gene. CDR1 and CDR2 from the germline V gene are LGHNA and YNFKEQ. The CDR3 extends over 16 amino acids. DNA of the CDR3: TGTGCCAGCAGCCCACCCAGGGGGCCTAGCGAAGAGACCCAGTACTTC. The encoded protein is CASSPPRGPSEETQYF.

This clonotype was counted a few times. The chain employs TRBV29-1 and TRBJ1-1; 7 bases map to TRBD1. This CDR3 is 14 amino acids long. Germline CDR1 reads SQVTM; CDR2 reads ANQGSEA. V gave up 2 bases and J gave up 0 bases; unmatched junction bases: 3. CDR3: CSVEIGQVNTEAFF. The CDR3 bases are TGCAGCGTTGAAATCGGACAGGTGAACACTGAAGCTTTCTTT.

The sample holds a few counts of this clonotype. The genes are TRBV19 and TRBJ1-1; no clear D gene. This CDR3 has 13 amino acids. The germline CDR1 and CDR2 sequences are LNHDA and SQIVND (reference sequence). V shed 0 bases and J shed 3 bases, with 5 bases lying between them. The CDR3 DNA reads TGTGCCAGTAGTATAGAGCGGTACACTGAAGCTTTCTTT. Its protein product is CASSIERYTEAFF.

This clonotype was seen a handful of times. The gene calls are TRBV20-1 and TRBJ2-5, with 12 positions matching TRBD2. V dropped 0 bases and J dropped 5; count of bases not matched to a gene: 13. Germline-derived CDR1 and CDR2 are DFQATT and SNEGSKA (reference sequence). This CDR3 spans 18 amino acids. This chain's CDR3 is CSARDQLAGGPMWETQYF. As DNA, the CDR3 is TGCAGTGCTAGAGACCAACTAGCGGGAGGCCCCATGTGGGAGACCCAGTACTTC.

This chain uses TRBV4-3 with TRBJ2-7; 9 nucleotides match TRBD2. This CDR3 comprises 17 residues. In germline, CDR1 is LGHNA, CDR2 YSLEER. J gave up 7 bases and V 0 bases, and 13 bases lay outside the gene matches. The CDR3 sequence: CASSQDRESGRRGEQYF. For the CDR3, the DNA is TGCGCCAGCAGCCAAGACCGGGAGAGCGGGAGGCGGGGGGAGCAGTACTTC.

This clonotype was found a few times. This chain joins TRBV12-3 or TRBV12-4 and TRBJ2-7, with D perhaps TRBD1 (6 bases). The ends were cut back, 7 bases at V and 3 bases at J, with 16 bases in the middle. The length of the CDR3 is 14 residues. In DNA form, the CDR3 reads TGTGCCAGCAATTTTGGGGGCATTTTCTACGAGCAGTACTTC. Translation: CASNFGGIFYEQYF.

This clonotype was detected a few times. This CDR3 is CASSYSWDREEHEQFF. The CDR3 DNA sequence: TGTGCCAGCAGTTACTCCTGGGACAGGGAGGAACATGAGCAGTTCTTC. V usage is TRBV6-5 and J usage is TRBJ2-1; 9 bases fit TRBD1. Unmatched junction bases numbered 8, after V lost 0 bases and J lost 8 bases. Germline loops: CDR1 MNHEY, CDR2 SVGAGI. This CDR3 region has 16 residues.

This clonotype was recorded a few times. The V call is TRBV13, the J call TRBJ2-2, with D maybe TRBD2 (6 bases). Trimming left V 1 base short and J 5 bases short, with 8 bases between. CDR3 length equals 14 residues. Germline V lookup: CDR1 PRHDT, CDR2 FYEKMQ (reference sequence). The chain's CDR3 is CASSLVGLTGELFF. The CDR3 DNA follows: TGTGCCAGCAGCTTAGTGGGACTTACCGGGGAGCTGTTTTTT.

CDR3 region: CSVEPSGLYNEQFF. The CDR3 DNA follows: TGCAGCGTTGAGCCTAGCGGGCTCTACAATGAGCAGTTCTTC. The rearrangement links TRBV29-1 to TRBJ2-1, with TRBD2 identical over 8 bases. CDR1 is SQVTM and CDR2 is ANQGSEA in the germline V gene. V lost 3 bases and J lost 3; bases outside the gene matches: 4. CDR3 length equals 14 residues.

This chain's CDR3 is CATSDWGGEQFF. The CDR3 region has the DNA TGTGCCACCAGTGACTGGGGGGGCGAGCAGTTCTTC. The chain joins TRBV24-1 to TRBJ2-1, with D possibly being TRBD2 (7 bases). Germline lookup yields CDR1 KGHDR and CDR2 SFDVKD. The V and J ends lost 4 bases and 10 bases respectively, with 10 bases between them. The CDR3 covers 12 residues.

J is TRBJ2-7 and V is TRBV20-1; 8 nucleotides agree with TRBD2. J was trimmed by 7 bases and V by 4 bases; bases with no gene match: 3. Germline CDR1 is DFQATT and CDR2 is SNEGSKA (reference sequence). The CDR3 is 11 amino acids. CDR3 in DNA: TGCAGTGCTACCGGACTAGCTGAGCAGTACTTC. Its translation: CSATGLAEQYF.

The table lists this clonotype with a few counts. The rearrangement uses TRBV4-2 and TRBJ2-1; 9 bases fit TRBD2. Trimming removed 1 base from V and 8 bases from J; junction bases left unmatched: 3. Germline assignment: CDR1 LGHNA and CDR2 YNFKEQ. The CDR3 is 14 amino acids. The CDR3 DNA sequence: TGTGCCAGCAGCCAAGCTAGCGGGGCGGATGAGCAGTTCTTC. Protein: CASSQASGADEQFF.

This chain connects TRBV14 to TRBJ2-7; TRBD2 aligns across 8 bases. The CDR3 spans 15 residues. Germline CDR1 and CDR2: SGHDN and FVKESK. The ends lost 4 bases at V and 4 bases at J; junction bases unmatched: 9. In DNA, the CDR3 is TGTGCCAGCAGCCTCTCGAGCGGGAGTCTATACGAGCAGTACTTC. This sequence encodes CASSLSSGSLYEQYF. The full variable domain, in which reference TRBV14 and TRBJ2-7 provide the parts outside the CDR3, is EAGVTQFPSHSVIEKGQTVTLRCDPISGHDNLYWYRRVMGKEIKFLLHFVKESKQDESGMPNNRFLAERTGGTYSTLKVQPAELEDSGVYFCASSLSSGSLYEQYFGPGTRLTVT.

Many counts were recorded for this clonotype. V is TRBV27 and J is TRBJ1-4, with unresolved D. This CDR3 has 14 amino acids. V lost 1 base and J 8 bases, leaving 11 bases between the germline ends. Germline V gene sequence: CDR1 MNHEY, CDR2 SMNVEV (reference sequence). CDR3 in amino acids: CASSLLGTNEKLFF. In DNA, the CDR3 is TGTGCCAGCAGTTTATTGGGCACAAACGAAAAACTGTTTTTT.

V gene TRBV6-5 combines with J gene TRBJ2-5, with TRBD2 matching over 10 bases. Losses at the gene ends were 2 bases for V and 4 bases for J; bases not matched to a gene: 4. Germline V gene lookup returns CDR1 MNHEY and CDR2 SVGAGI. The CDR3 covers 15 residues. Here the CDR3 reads CASSYVAGGAETQYF. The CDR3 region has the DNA TGTGCCAGCAGTTACGTAGCGGGAGGCGCAGAGACCCAGTACTTC.

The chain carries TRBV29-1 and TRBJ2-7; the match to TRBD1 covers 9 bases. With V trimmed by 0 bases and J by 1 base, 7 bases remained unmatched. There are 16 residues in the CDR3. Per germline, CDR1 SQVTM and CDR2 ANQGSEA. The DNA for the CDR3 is TGCAGCGTTGAAGATCCCGGGACAGGGCCGTCCTACGAGCAGTACTTC. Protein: CSVEDPGTGPSYEQYF.